These 29 T cell receptor beta chains share one sample of origin, sequenced in a study of blood T cell repertoires in COVID-19. The protocol was immunoSEQ multiplex PCR, while the TCRdb copy is restricted to in-frame clones and leaves out a portion. The sample holds 150,000 to 200,000 clones, 86% seen once. The material sequenced was peripheral blood. These TCRs come from a man aged 55 to 70 with acute or convalescent COVID-19.

This chain uses TRBV6-5 with TRBJ1-5; D ambiguous. Germline V gives CDR1 MNHEY, CDR2 SVGAGI. V lost 1 base to trimming and J lost 6 bases, with 7 bases between them. This CDR3 comprises 13 residues. CDR3 sequence (DNA): TGTGCCAGCAGTTACTACGGAGGTCAGCCCCAGCATTTT. It is translated as CASSYYGGQPQHF.

The rearrangement joins TRBV19 to TRBJ2-7, with 11 bases fitting TRBD2. Germline V CDR1 and CDR2: LNHDA, SQIVND (reference sequence). The CDR3 has 15 amino acids. The junction had 3 bases not matched to a gene; V was cut back by 5 bases and J by 0 bases. The CDR3 protein is CASSGGTSGSYEQYF. The CDR3 DNA sequence: TGTGCCAGTAGTGGCGGGACTAGCGGCTCCTACGAGCAGTACTTC. The whole variable domain, filled in from reference TRBV19 and TRBJ2-7, reads DGGITQSPKYLFRKEGQNVTLSCEQNLNHDAMYWYRQDPGQGLRLIYYSQIVNDFQKGDIAEGYSVSREKKESFPLTVTSAQKNPTAFYLCASSGGTSGSYEQYFGPGTRLTVT.

This chain links TRBV2 with TRBJ2-3, with 10 bases matching TRBD2. The CDR3 runs 15 residues. CDR1 and CDR2 from the germline V gene are SNHLY and FYNNEI. V shed 6 bases, J shed 0 bases, and the junction held 3 bases outside the gene matches. The CDR3 nucleotides are TGTGCCAGCAGCACTAGCGGGATTAGCACAGATACGCAGTATTTT. Its translation is CASSTSGISTDTQYF.

The sample holds one count of this clone. One junction end does not reproduce the germline sequence, and a read error may be involved. The chain has TRBV27 and TRBJ2-3; TRBD2 matches at 11 bases. This CDR3 contains 16 residues. Germline V gene lookup returns CDR1 MNHEY and CDR2 SMNVEV (reference sequence). In DNA, the CDR3 is TGTGCCAGCAGGGTCCCTCCTTGGGGACTAGCGGAGATCTCCCTTTTT. Residues: CASRVPPWGLAEISLF.

V is TRBV10-2 and J is TRBJ2-2; D might be TRBD1 (6 bases). V was cut by 5 bases and J by 2 bases, with 9 bases left in between. The CDR3 consists of 14 residues. CDR1 and CDR2 (germline): WSHSY, SAAADI. CDR3 sequence: CASSWTDNTGELFF. CDR3 in DNA: TGCGCCAGCAGTTGGACAGACAACACCGGGGAGCTGTTTTTT.

This chain links TRBV28 with TRBJ1-2; TRBD1 might be the D (6 bases). Between the trimmed V and J ends, which lost 5 bases and 12 bases, there was a span of 22 bases. Germline V CDR1 and CDR2: MDHEN, SYDVKM. This CDR3 has 14 residues. CDR3 coding DNA: TGTGCCAGCAGTCCACCTCCTGTTCCGGGGGGGCACACCTTC. Translating it yields CASSPPPVPGGHTF.

The genes are TRBV6-2 or TRBV6-3 and TRBJ2-5; D is possibly TRBD1 (6 bases). The CDR3 has 14 residues. The V gene lost 6 bases and the J gene lost 1 base, with 12 bases spanning the gap. The germline V gene has CDR1 MNHEY and CDR2 SVGEGT. Written as DNA, the CDR3 is TGTGCCAGCAGCCAGACAGGTAGCCAAGAGACCCAGTACTTC. Translated: CASSQTGSQETQYF.

V and J are TRBV5-1 and TRBJ1-2; 7 bases match TRBD1. This CDR3 contains 14 residues. Germline assignment: CDR1 SGHRS and CDR2 YFSETQ. The trim removed 4 bases at V and 0 bases at J, leaving 3 bases unmatched. CDR3 nucleotide sequence: TGCGCCAGCAGCACGGGACAGACTAACTATGGCTACACCTTC. The encoded protein is CASSTGQTNYGYTF.

The chain couples TRBV28 to TRBJ1-5, with D tentatively TRBD1 (6 bases). The CDR3 sequence is 15 residues long. CDR1 is MDHEN and CDR2 is SYDVKM in the germline V gene. The V end lost 6 bases, the J end lost 1 base, and 13 bases lay between the germline ends. This CDR3 is CASRIQGSSNQPQHF. Here the CDR3 DNA reads TGTGCCAGCAGGATACAGGGATCAAGCAATCAGCCCCAGCATTTT.

The chain recombines TRBV28 with TRBJ2-1; TRBD2 matches 9 bases. The CDR3 is made up of 15 amino acids. The germline gives CDR1 MDHEN, CDR2 SYDVKM. Unmatched junction bases numbered 6, after V lost 2 bases and J lost 7 bases. CDR3 DNA sequence: TGTGCCAGCAGTTTAGGACTAGCGAGAAGGAATGAGCAGTTCTTC. Residues: CASSLGLARRNEQFF.

V gene TRBV30 combines with J gene TRBJ1-4; 7 bases fit TRBD1. Germline-derived CDR1 and CDR2 are GTSNPN and SVGIG (reference sequence). The V and J ends lost 0 bases and 8 bases, in that order; junction bases with no gene match: 9. CDR3 size: 15 residues. In nucleotides, the CDR3 is TGTGCCTGGAGTGTACGTAGGACAGGACGGGAAAAACTGTTTTTT. It translates to CAWSVRRTGREKLFF.

The chain employs TRBV16 and TRBJ1-5; D is unresolved. Germline V gene sequence: CDR1 KGHSY, CDR2 FQNENV. The V and J ends lost 0 bases and 4 bases respectively, with 7 bases between them. The CDR3 length is 14 residues. The CDR3 bases are TGTGCCAGCAGCCAATCAAATTTAAATCAGCCCCAGCATTTT. Encoded protein: CASSQSNLNQPQHF.

This chain uses TRBV19 with TRBJ1-5, with D unresolved. Germline V lookup: CDR1 LNHDA, CDR2 SQIVND (reference sequence). The ends were cut back, 3 bases at V and 8 bases at J, with 11 bases in the middle. CDR3 length equals 13 residues. The CDR3 DNA sequence: TGTGCCAGTAGTATTGGGAGCGACAAGCCCCAGCATTTT. Its protein is CASSIGSDKPQHF.

A word on this clone: This sample includes further DNA sequences coding for the same CDR3. The rearrangement joins TRBV24-1 to TRBJ2-3; 9 bases are shared with TRBD2. CDR3 length: 17 amino acids. The V gene's germline CDR1 is KGHDR and CDR2 SFDVKD. Germline trimming cut 1 base from V and 1 base from J; bases unmatched to any gene: 5. In DNA form, the CDR3 reads TGTGCCACCAGTGATTTTTGGCGGGAGGGCGGCACAGATACGCAGTATTTT. Residues: CATSDFWREGGTDTQYF.

This chain connects TRBV19 to TRBJ2-7; no reliable D call. Trimming removed 4 bases from V and 0 bases from J, with 10 bases in between. This CDR3 is 14 amino acids long. The germline V gene encodes CDR1 LNHDA and CDR2 SQIVND (reference sequence). CDR3 loop: CASSTGILSYEQYF. Written as DNA, the CDR3 is TGTGCCAGTAGTACAGGAATCCTCTCCTACGAGCAGTACTTC.

V and J are TRBV5-4 and TRBJ2-2; tentatively, D is TRBD2 (5 bases). Deletions cut 0 bases from V and 1 base from J, with 7 bases between. This CDR3 comprises 15 residues. CDR1 is SGHNT and CDR2 is YYREEE in the germline V gene (reference sequence). The CDR3, as DNA: TGTGCCAGCAGCTTGGGACGGGGGAACACCGGGGAGCTGTTTTTT. It yields the protein CASSLGRGNTGELFF.

The chain links TRBV5-1 to TRBJ2-4; a weak D match, TRBD1 (5 bases). The germline V and J ends were trimmed by 4 bases and 0 bases, with 17 bases remaining between them. In germline, CDR1 is SGHRS, CDR2 YFSETQ. There are 17 residues in the CDR3. The DNA of the CDR3 is TGCGCCAGCAGCCCAGACAGACGACAGCTAGCCAAAAACATTCAGTACTTC. Amino acids: CASSPDRRQLAKNIQYF.

The chain uses TRBV30 and TRBJ2-2, with D possibly being TRBD1 (5 bases). The CDR3 length is 17 residues. V lost 2 bases and J lost 0, with 16 bases in between. Germline CDR1 is GTSNPN and CDR2 is SVGIG (reference sequence). As DNA, the CDR3 is TGTGCCTGGAGTAGCACCAGGGCCTACGCGAACACCGGGGAGCTGTTTTTT. Its protein is CAWSSTRAYANTGELFF.

This chain uses TRBV3-1 (or the pseudogene TRBV3-2) with TRBJ2-3; TRBD1 aligns across 7 bases. The germline V gene encodes CDR1 LGHDT and CDR2 YNNKEL (reference sequence). The CDR3 spans 16 residues. Trimming removed 4 bases from V and 2 bases from J; junction bases left unmatched: 9. CDR3 DNA sequence: TGTGCCAGCAGCCCTCCCGGGACAGTTGACACAGATACGCAGTATTTT. This translates into CASSPPGTVDTDTQYF.

The V call is TRBV5-1, the J call TRBJ2-7; the D gene is possibly TRBD1 (6 bases). CDR3 length: 15 amino acids. Between the trimmed V and J ends, which lost 0 bases and 3 bases, there was a span of 13 bases. Germline CDR1 and CDR2: SGHRS and YFSETQ. CDR3 region: CASSLGPRGNYEQYF. The DNA of the CDR3 is TGCGCCAGCAGCTTGGGTCCGAGGGGGAACTACGAGCAGTACTTC.

The V gene is TRBV5-1, the J gene TRBJ2-1; D gene uncertain. Per germline, CDR1 SGHRS and CDR2 YFSETQ. This CDR3 is 13 amino acids long. The V gene lost 6 bases and the J gene lost 0 bases, with 7 bases spanning the gap. This chain's CDR3 is CASKEDSYNEQFF. As DNA, the CDR3 is TGCGCCAGCAAAGAGGACTCCTACAATGAGCAGTTCTTC.

The chain joins TRBV28 to TRBJ2-7, with 8 bases that match TRBD2. The CDR3 has 14 amino acids. V shed 5 bases, J shed 4 bases, and the junction held 7 bases outside the gene matches. Germline CDR1 is MDHEN and CDR2 is SYDVKM. Here the CDR3 reads CASSPGGGPYEQYF. The CDR3 bases are TGTGCCAGCAGTCCCGGGGGGGGGCCTTACGAGCAGTACTTC.

This chain connects TRBV5-4 to TRBJ1-1; 9 nucleotides match TRBD1. CDR1 is SGHNT and CDR2 is YYREEE in the germline V gene (reference sequence). This CDR3 spans 18 amino acids. The junction had 17 bases not matched to a gene; V was cut back by 4 bases and J by 4 bases. CDR3 region: CASSPDRGPRRTSTEAFF. CDR3 bases: TGTGCCAGCAGCCCGGACAGGGGCCCTCGCCGAACGAGCACTGAAGCTTTCTTT.

V and J are TRBV6-2 or TRBV6-3 and TRBJ2-2; 13 positions agree with TRBD2. The CDR3 is 16 residues long. Trimming at V came to 6 bases and at J to 6 bases, leaving 7 bases not matched to a gene. Germline assignment: CDR1 MNHEY and CDR2 SVGEGT. The CDR3 bases are TGTGCCAGCAGCCAGGGACTAGCGGGACTTCCCGGGGAGCTGTTTTTT. Encoded protein: CASSQGLAGLPGELFF.

V and J are TRBV20-1 and TRBJ1-2, with D possibly matching TRBD1 (6 bases). The germline V gene has CDR1 DFQATT and CDR2 SNEGSKA (reference sequence). The CDR3 length is 12 residues. Trimming pared 3 bases from V and 7 bases from J, leaving 12 bases between. The CDR3 loop reads CSASEFRGGYTF. The DNA for the CDR3 is TGCAGTGCTAGTGAATTCAGGGGTGGCTACACCTTC.

In this sample, this clone turned up once. The chain carries TRBV18 and TRBJ2-1; D is perhaps TRBD2 (5 bases). The CDR3 runs 16 residues. Germline CDR1 reads KGHSH; CDR2 reads LQKENI. V shed 6 bases and J shed 6 bases, with 21 bases lying between them. CDR3 coding DNA: TGTGCCAGCTCCCGGGAAGGCCTAGCAGTGGGCAATGAGCAGTTCTTC. Translation gives CASSREGLAVGNEQFF.

The chain combines TRBV5-1 with TRBJ1-5, with D possibly TRBD1 on 5 matching bases. Trimming stripped 0 bases from V and 3 bases from J, with 13 bases between. The CDR3 runs to 16 residues. Per germline, CDR1 SGHRS and CDR2 YFSETQ. As DNA, the CDR3 is TGCGCCAGCAGCTTGGTCCCGCGGGGGACCAATCAGCCCCAGCATTTT. Amino acid sequence: CASSLVPRGTNQPQHF.

The J gene is TRBJ1-6, the V gene TRBV18, with TRBD1 matching 9 bases. Germline CDR1 and CDR2: KGHSH and LQKENI. Trimming took 3 bases from V and 10 from J; bases not matched to a gene: 7. The CDR3 runs 15 residues. The chain's CDR3 is CASSPWTGVESPLHF. In DNA form, the CDR3 reads TGTGCCAGCTCACCGTGGACAGGGGTCGAGTCACCCCTCCACTTT.

This CDR3 is CASRVLAGPSTDTQYF. CDR3 nucleotide sequence: TGTGCCAGCAGGGTACTAGCGGGACCGAGCACAGATACGCAGTATTTT. The rearrangement joins TRBV2 to TRBJ2-3, with 10 nucleotides matching TRBD2. V lost 6 bases, J lost 0 bases, and 6 bases stayed unmatched. Germline lookup yields CDR1 SNHLY and CDR2 FYNNEI. The CDR3 extends over 16 amino acids. Drawing the rest from reference TRBV2 and TRBJ2-3, the complete variable domain is EPEVTQTPSHQVTQMGQEVILRCVPISNHLYFYWYRQILGQKVEFLVSFYNNEISEKSEIFDDQFSVERPDGSNFTLKIRSTKLEDSAMYFCASRVLAGPSTDTQYFGPGTRLTVL.